Below, one T cell receptor (beta chain) is given with its context. Antigen unknown. This specimen belongs to a study of OX40 agonist ivuxolimab in advanced cancers. Across the study: Patients receiving dose escalation had hepatocellular carcinoma, melanoma, renal cell or head and neck cancer. Whole-study findings and limits: People who partly responded at 0.1-3.0 mg/kg had some of the least clonal expansion seen. Among some nonresponders, normalized T-cell clonal expansion was also low.

At cycle 4 day 1, cycle 7 day 1, and baseline, blood was sampled. V was clipped by 6 bases and J by 0 bases, with 8 bases between them. This CDR3 is 14 amino acids long. Germline V gene sequence: CDR1 MNHEY, CDR2 SMNVEV (reference sequence). Assay: immunoSEQ multiplex PCR; the TCRdb copy retains only in-frame clones and omits some. The sample has some 100,000 clones, around nine tenths seen once. Sample: CD4+ or CD8+ T cells sorted from blood, taken in a trial of the OX40 agonist ivuxolimab. The receptor was isolated from an adult with an advanced solid tumor such as melanoma, head and neck, liver or kidney cancer. The gene calls are TRBV27 and TRBJ2-2; D unresolved. This chain's CDR3 is CASRWQTNTGELFF. CDR3 DNA sequence: TGTGCCAGCAGGTGGCAGACGAACACCGGGGAGCTGTTTTTT.